This T cell receptor beta chain stems from a study of CD8+ T cells in alopecia areata. Once RNA had been extracted, it was reverse transcribed into cDNA to act as the sequencing template. Assay used: immunoSEQ multiplex PCR; TCRdb lists only in-frame clones, some missing. The sample has 200,000 to 300,000 clones, none seen only once; the top ten hold 1.2%. This clone was observed a handful of times. Here the gene names and germline are mouse. From the germline J gene comes the end of the CDR3, since the read stops 4 residues before it. With V trimmed by 4 bases and J by 3 bases, 5 bases remained unmatched. The CDR3 spans 15 residues. Per germline, CDR1 NNHDY and CDR2 SYVADS. CD4, CD8alpha, NKG2D, NKG2ACE and other markers were used to sort pooled cutaneous lymph node cells.

This receptor was taken from a C3H/HeJ mouse with alopecia areata. This strain's MHC haplotype is H2-k. The chain carries TRBV13-3 and TRBJ2-1, with TRBD2 matching 9 bases. Sequencing input: CD4+ T cells sorted from a lymph node. The CDR3 bases that were read are TGTGCCAGCAGTCTGACTGGGGGAACCTATGCT. Protein product: CASSLTGGTYA. The full-length CDR3 reads as CASSLTGGTYAEQFF.